What follows describes a single T cell receptor beta chain. This record comes from a study of blood T cell repertoires in COVID-19. Study at large: T cells, B-cell-depleted T cells, or PBMCs supplied cDNA or gDNA.

Germline V CDR1 and CDR2: SGHTA, FQGNSA. V was pared by 1 base and J by 2 bases, with 8 bases between. The CDR3 is 14 amino acids. Produced via immunoSEQ multiplex PCR; TCRdb's table is partial and in-frame only. The sample has fewer than 250,000 clones, 65% to 90% seen once. The chain couples TRBV7-2 to TRBJ2-5; D is undetermined. The sample taken for sequencing was PBMCs or T cells enriched from blood (not recorded which). The receptor comes from a woman aged 45-65 years with acute COVID-19. DNA for the CDR3: TGTGCCAGCAGCTTAGTCGTACGGCAAGAGACCCAGTACTTC. It is translated as CASSLVVRQETQYF.